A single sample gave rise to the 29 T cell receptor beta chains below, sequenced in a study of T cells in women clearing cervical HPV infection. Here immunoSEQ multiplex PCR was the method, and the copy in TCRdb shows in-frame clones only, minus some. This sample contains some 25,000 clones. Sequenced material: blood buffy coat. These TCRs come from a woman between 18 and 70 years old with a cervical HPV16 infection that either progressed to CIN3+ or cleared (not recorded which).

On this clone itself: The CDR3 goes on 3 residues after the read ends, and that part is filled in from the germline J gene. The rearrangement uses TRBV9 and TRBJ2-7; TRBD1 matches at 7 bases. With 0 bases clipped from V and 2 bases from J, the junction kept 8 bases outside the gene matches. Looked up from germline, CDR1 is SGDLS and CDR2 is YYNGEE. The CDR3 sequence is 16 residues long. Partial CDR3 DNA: TGTGCCAGCAGCGTAGGTGTCCAGGACAGGCCCTACGAG. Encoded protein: CASSVGVQDRPYE. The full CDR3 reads CASSVGVQDRPYEQYF.

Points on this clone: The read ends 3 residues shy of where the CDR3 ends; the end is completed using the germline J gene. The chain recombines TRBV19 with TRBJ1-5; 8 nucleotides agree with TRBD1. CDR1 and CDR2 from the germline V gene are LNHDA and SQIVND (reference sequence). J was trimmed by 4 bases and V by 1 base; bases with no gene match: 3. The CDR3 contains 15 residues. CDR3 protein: CASSIGRGLNQPQHF. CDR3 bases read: TGTGCCAGTAGTATAGGCAGGGGGCTTAATCAGCCC.

The CDR3 spells CASSPTGRTDTQYF. The CDR3 bases that were read are TGTGCCAGCAGCCCGACAGGGCGGACAGATACG. The chain links TRBV7-3 to TRBJ2-3, with TRBD1 matching over 7 bases. The observed sequence ends 3 residues before the CDR3 terminus, with the missing tail filled in from the germline J gene. Per germline, CDR1 SGHTA and CDR2 FQGTGA. CDR3 size: 14 residues. V trimming: 5 bases; J trimming: 3 bases; junction bases outside the gene matches: 5.

CDR3 DNA, as far as it was read: TGCAGTGCGATATTGGAGGGGCCTTACGAG. Amino acids: CSAILEGPYE. The entire CDR3 is CSAILEGPYEQYF. The rearrangement joins TRBV20-1 to TRBJ2-7, with D perhaps matching TRBD2 (6 bases). The sequenced fragment ends 3 residues before the CDR3 boundary, so the rest is inferred from the germline J gene. Germline-derived CDR1 and CDR2 are DFQATT and SNEGSKA (reference sequence). This CDR3 is built from 13 residues. The V end was cut by 6 bases, the J end by 4 bases, with 16 bases between.

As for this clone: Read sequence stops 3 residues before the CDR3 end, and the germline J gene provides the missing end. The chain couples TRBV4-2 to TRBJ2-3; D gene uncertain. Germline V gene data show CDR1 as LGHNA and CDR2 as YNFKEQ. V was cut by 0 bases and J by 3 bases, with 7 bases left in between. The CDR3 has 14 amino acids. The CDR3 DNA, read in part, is TGTGCCAGCAGCCAAGATGTCATTACAGATACG. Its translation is CASSQDVITDT. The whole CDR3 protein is CASSQDVITDTQYF.

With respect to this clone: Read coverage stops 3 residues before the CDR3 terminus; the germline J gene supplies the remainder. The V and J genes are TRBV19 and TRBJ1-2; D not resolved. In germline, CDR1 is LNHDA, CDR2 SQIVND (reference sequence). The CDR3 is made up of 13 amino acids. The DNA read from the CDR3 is TGTGCCAGTAGTATCGCCAGTTACAATGAC. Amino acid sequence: CASSIASYND. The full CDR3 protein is CASSIASYNDYTF. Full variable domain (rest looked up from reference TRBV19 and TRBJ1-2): DGGITQSPKYLFRKEGQNVTLSCEQNLNHDAMYWYRQDPGQGLRLIYYSQIVNDFQKGDIAEGYSVSREKKESFPLTVTSAQKNPTAFYLCASSIASYNDYTFGSGTRLTVV.

CDR3 DNA (partial): TGTGCCAGCAGCTTAAGACAGGGCACTGAA. The encoded protein is CASSLRQGTE. In full, the CDR3 is CASSLRQGTEAFF. The V and J genes are TRBV7-6 and TRBJ1-1; 7 bases line up with TRBD1. The read halts 3 residues ahead of the CDR3 end, with the missing end drawn from the germline J gene. Germline-derived CDR1 and CDR2 are SGHVS and FNYEAQ. The CDR3 length is 13 residues. J gave up 4 bases and V 2 bases, and 1 base lay outside the gene matches.

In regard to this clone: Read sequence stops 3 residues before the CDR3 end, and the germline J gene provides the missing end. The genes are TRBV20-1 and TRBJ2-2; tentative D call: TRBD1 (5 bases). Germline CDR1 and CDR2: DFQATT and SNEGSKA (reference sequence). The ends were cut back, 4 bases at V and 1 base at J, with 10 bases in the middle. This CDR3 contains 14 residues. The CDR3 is CSAKHRRNTGELFF. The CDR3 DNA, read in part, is TGCAGTGCTAAACACAGGAGGAACACCGGGGAG.

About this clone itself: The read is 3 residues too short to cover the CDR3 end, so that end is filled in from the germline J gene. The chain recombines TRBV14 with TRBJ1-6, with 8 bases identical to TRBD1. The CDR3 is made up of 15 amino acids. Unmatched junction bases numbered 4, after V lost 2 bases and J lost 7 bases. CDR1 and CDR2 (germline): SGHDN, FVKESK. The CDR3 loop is CASSQITGGNSPLHF. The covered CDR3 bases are TGTGCCAGCAGCCAAATCACAGGGGGAAATTCACCC.

CDR3 region: CASSSGPFGNSPLHF. CDR3 DNA (partial): TGTGCCAGCAGTTCAGGGCCCTTCGGAAATTCACCC. The chain combines TRBV7-2 with TRBJ1-6; weak D call: TRBD1 (5 bases). The read is 3 residues too short to cover the CDR3 end, so that end is filled in from the germline J gene. CDR3 length: 15 residues. The germline gives CDR1 SGHTA, CDR2 FQGNSA. V was cut by 6 bases and J by 7 bases, with 16 bases left in between. Combining the CDR3 with reference TRBV7-2 and TRBJ1-6 gives the whole variable domain GAGVSQSPSNKVTEKGKDVELRCDPISGHTALYWYRQSLGQGLEFLIYFQGNSAPDKSGLPSDRFSAERTGGSVSTLTIQRTQQEDSAVYLCASSSGPFGNSPLHFGNGTRLTVT.

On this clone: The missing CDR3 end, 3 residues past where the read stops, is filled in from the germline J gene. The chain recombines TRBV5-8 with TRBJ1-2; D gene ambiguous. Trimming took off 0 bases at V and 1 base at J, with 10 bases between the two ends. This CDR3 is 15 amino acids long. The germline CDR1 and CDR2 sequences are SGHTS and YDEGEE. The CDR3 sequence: CASSLAGVLNYGYTF. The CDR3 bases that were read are TGTGCCAGCAGCTTGGCCGGGGTCCTTAACTATGGC.

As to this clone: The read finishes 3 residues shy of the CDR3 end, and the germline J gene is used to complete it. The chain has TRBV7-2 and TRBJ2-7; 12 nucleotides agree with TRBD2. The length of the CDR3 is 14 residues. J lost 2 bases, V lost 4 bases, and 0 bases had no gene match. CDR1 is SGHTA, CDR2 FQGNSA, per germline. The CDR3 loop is CASSSSGGAYEQYF. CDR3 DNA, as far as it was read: TGTGCCAGCAGCTCTAGCGGGGGGGCCTACGAG.

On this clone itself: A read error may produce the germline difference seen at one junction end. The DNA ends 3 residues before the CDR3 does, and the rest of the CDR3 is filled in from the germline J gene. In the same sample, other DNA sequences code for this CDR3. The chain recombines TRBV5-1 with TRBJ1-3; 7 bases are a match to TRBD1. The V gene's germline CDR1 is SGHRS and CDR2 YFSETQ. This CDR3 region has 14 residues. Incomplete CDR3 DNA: TGCGCCAGCAGCTTGGAGACAGGGCTAAACACG. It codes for CASSLETGLNT. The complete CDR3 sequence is CASSLETGLNTIYF. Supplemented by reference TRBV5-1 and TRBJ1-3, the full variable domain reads KAGVTQTPRYLIKTRGQQVTLSCSPISGHRSVSWYQQTPGQGLQFLFEYFSETQRNKGNFPGRFSGRQFSNSRSEMNVSTLELGDSALYLCASSLETGLNTIYFGEGSWLTVV.

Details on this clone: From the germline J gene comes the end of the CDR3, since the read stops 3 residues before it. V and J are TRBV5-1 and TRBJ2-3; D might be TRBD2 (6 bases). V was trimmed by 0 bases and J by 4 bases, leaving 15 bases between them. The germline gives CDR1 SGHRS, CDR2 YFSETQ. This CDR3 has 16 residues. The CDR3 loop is CASSLEGLAFPDTQYF. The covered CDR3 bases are TGCGCCAGCAGCTTGGAGGGGCTAGCGTTTCCAGATACG.

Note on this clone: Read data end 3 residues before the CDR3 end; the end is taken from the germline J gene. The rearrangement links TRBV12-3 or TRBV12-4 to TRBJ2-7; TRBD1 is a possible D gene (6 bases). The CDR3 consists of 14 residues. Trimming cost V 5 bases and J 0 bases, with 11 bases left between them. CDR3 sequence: CASSSNRDSYEQYF. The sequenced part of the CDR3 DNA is TGTGCCAGCAGTAGCAACAGGGACTCCTACGAG.

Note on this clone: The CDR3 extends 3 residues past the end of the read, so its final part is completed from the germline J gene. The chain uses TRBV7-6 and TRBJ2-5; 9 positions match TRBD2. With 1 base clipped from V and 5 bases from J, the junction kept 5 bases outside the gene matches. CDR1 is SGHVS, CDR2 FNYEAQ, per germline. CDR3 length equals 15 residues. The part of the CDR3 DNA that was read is TGTGCCAGCAGCTTAGTGCGGGGGGGGCAGGAGACC. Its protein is CASSLVRGGQET. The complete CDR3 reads CASSLVRGGQETQYF.

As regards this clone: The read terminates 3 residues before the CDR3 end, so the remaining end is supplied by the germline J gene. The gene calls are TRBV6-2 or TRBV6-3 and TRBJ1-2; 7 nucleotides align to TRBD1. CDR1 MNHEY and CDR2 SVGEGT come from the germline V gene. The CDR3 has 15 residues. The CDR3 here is CASSPIRTGDGGYTF. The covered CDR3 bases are TGTGCCAGCAGTCCAATCCGCACAGGGGATGGCGGC.

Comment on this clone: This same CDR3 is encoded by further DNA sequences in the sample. The sequenced part of the CDR3 DNA is TGCAGTGCTAGGCGGGACTCAAGCACAGATACG. Translated: CSARRDSSTDT. The whole CDR3 is CSARRDSSTDTQYF. This chain uses TRBV20-1 with TRBJ2-3; D is possibly TRBD2 (6 bases). The read terminates 3 residues ahead of where the CDR3 ends, so the germline J gene completes it. The germline V gene encodes CDR1 DFQATT and CDR2 SNEGSKA (reference sequence). Trimming removed 3 bases at V and 0 bases at J, with 10 bases between. This CDR3 spans 14 amino acids.

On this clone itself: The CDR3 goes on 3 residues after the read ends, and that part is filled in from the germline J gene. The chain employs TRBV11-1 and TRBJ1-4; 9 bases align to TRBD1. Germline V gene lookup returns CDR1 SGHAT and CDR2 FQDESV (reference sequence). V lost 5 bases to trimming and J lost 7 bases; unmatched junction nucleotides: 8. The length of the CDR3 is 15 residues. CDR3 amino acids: CASSLNRDRAEKLFF. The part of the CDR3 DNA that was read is TGTGCCAGCAGCCTAAACCGGGACAGGGCTGAAAAA.

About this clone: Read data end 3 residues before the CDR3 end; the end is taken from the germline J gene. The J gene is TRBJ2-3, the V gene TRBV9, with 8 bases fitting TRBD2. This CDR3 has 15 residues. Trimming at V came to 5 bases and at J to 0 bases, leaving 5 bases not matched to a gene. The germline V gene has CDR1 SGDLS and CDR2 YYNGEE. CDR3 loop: CASSRAGVSTDTQYF. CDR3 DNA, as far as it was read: TGTGCCAGCAGTCGAGCGGGGGTTAGCACAGATACG.

The CDR3 reads CSARSSDQPQHF. Incomplete CDR3 DNA: TGCAGTGCTAGGTCCAGCGATCAGCCC. The rearrangement joins TRBV20-1 to TRBJ1-5; D ambiguous. Read data end 3 residues before the CDR3 end; the end is taken from the germline J gene. The ends were cut back, 3 bases at V and 5 bases at J, with 8 bases in the middle. CDR3 length: 12 residues. Per the germline V gene, CDR1 is DFQATT and CDR2 is SNEGSKA (reference sequence).

CDR3 bases read: TGCAGTGCACAAGCGGGGGGCAGGGCCAAAAACATT. This translates into CSAQAGGRAKNI. From start to end, the CDR3 is CSAQAGGRAKNIQYF. The chain joins TRBV20-1 to TRBJ2-4, with 9 nucleotides matching TRBD2. Read sequence stops 3 residues before the CDR3 end, and the germline J gene provides the missing end. The length of the CDR3 is 15 residues. Per germline, CDR1 DFQATT and CDR2 SNEGSKA (reference sequence). V gave up 6 bases and J gave up 1 base; unmatched junction bases: 7.

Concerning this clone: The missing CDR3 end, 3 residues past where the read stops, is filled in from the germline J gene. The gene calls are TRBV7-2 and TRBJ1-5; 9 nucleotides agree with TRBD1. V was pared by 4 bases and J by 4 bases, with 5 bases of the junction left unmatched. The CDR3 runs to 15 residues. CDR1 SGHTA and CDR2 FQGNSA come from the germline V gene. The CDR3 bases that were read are TGTGCCAGCAGCTCGGGAGGGACAGGGAATCAGCCC. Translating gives CASSSGGTGNQP. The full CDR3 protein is CASSSGGTGNQPQHF.

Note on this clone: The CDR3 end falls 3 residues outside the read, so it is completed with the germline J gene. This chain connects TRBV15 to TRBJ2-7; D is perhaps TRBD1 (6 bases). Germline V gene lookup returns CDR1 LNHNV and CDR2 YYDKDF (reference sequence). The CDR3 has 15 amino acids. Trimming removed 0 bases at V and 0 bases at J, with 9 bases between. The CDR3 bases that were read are TGTGCCACCAGCAGAGAGGGACAAGGCTCCTACGAG. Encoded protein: CATSREGQGSYE. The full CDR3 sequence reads CATSREGQGSYEQYF.

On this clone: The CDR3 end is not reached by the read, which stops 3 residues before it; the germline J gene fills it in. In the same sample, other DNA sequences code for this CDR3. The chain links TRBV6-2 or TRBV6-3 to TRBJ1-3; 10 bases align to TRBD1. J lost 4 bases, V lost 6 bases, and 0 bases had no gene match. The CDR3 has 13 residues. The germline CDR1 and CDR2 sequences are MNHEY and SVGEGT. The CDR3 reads CASRTGGGNTIYF. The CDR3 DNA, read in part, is TGTGCCAGCAGGACAGGGGGCGGAAACACC.

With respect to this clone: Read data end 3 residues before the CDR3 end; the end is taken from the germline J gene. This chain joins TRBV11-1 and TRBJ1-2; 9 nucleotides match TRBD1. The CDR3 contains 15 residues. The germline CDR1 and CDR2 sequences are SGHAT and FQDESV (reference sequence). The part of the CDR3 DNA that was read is TGTGCCAGCAGCACAACGGACAGGGGCGCCTACGAC. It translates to CASSTTDRGAYD. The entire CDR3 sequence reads CASSTTDRGAYDYTF.

The CDR3 bases that were read are TGCGCCAGCAGCTTGGCAACAGGGGAAAATTCACCA. It encodes CASSLATGENSP. The full-length CDR3 reads as CASSLATGENSPLFF. This chain links TRBV5-1 with TRBJ1-4, with 7 bases lining up with TRBD1. Coverage ceases 3 residues before the CDR3 finishes, and the germline J gene fills in the end. The CDR3 has 15 residues. Looked up from germline, CDR1 is SGHRS and CDR2 is YFSETQ.

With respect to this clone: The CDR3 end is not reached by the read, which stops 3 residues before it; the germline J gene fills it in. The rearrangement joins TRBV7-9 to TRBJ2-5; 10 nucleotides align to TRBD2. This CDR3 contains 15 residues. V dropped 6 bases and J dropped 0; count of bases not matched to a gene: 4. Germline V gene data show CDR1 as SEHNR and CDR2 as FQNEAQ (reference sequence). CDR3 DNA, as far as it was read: TGTGCCAGCAGTTCTAGCGGGGGAAACCAAGAGACC. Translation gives CASSSSGGNQET. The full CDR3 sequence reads CASSSSGGNQETQYF.

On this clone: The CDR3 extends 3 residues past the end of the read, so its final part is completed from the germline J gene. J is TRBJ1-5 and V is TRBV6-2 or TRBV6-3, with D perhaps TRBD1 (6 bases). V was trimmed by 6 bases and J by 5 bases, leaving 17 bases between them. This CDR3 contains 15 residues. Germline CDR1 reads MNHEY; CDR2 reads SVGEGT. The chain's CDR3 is CASRISGTRYQPQHF. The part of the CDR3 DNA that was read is TGTGCCAGCAGGATATCCGGGACAAGGTATCAGCCC.